Included here is one T cell receptor beta chain sequence, with context. This sample stems from a study of T cell responses to AZD1222 COVID-19 vaccine. TCRdb keeps only in-frame clones here, not all; method: immunoSEQ multiplex PCR. In the table there are roughly 99,000 clones, around nine tenths of which are singletons. This CDR3 spans 16 amino acids. V lost 0 bases, J lost 3 bases, and 6 bases stayed unmatched. The sequenced sample was peripheral blood, obtained 28 days after the second AZD1222 dose. The chain combines TRBV5-3 with TRBJ2-3, with 8 bases matching TRBD1. TRBV5-3 is known as an ORF, though its function is uncertain. The sequence came from an adult who received the AZD1222 COVID-19 vaccine. CDR3 amino acids: CARSLGDRGRTDTQYF. DNA of the CDR3: TGTGCCAGAAGCTTGGGAGACAGGGGACGAACAGATACGCAGTATTTT.